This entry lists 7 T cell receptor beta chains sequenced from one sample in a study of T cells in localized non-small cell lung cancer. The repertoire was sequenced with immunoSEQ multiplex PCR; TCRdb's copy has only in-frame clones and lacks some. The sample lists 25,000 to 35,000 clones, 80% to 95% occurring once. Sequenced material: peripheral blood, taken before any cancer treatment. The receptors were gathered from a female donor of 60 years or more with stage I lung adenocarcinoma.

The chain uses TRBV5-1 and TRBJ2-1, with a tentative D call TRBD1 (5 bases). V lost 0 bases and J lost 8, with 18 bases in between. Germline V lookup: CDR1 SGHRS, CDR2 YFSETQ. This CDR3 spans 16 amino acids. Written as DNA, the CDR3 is TGCGCCAGCAGCTTGGCAGCAGGGATTCGCCGGGATGAGCAGTTCTTC. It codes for CASSLAAGIRRDEQFF.

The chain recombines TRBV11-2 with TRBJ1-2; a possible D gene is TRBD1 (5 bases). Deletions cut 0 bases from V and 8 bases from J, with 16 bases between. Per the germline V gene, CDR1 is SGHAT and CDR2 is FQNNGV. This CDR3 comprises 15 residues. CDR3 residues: CASSLDGDEGYGYTF. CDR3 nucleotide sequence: TGTGCCAGCAGCTTAGATGGGGATGAGGGGTACGGCTACACCTTC.

This chain's CDR3 is CASSRAPGTSGRREQFF. The DNA of the CDR3 is TGTGCCAGCAGCAGAGCCCCCGGGACTAGCGGGAGACGTGAGCAGTTCTTC. The V call is TRBV7-8, the J call TRBJ2-1; 14 nucleotides align to TRBD2. With V trimmed by 5 bases and J by 9 bases, 12 bases remained unmatched. The CDR3 has 17 amino acids. Germline V gene lookup returns CDR1 SGHVS and CDR2 FQNEAQ.

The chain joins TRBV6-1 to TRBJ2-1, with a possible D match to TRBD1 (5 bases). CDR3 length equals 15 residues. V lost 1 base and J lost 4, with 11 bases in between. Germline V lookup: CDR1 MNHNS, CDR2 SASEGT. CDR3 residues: CASSEGPSGYNEQFF. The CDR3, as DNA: TGTGCCAGCAGTGAAGGTCCTTCAGGGTACAATGAGCAGTTCTTC.

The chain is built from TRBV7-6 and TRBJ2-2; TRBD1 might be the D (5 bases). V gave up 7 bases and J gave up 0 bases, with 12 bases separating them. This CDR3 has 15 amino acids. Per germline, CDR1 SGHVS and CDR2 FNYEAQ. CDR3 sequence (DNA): TGTGCCAGCAAACAGGACATAACGAACACCGGGGAGCTGTTTTTT. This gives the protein CASKQDITNTGELFF.

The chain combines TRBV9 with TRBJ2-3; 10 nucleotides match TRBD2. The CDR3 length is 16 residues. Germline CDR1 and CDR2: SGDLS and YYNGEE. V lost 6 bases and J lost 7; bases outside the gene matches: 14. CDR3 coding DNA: TGTGCCAGCACCAAGTCGGCTAGCGGGAGAGTGTATACGCAGTATTTT. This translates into CASTKSASGRVYTQYF.

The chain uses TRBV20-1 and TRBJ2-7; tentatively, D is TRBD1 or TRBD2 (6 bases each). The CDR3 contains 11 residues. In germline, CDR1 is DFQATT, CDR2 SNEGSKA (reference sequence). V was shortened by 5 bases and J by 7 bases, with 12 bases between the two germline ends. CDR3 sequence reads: CSAGGPLEQYF. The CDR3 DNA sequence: TGCAGTGCTGGGGGGCCCCTTGAGCAGTACTTC.